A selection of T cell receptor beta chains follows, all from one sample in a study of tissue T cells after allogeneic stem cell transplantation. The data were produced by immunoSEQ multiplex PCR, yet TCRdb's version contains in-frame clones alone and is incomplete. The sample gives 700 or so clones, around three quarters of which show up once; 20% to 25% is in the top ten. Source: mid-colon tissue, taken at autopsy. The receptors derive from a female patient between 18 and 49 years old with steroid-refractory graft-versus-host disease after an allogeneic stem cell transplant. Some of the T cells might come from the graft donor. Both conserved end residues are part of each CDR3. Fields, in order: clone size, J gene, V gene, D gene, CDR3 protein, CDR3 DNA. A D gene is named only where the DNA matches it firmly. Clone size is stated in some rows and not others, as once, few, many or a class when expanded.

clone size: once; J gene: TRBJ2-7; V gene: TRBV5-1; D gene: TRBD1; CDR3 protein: CASSKIRDSITLHYEQYF; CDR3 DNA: TGCGCCAGCAGCAAGATACGGGACAGTATCACACTCCACTACGAGCAGTACTTC
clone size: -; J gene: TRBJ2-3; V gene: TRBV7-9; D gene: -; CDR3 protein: CASSLAYRVADTQYF; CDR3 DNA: TGTGCCAGCAGCTTAGCCTACAGGGTGGCAGATACGCAGTATTTT
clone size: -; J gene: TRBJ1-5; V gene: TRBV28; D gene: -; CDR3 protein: CASSFRDQPQHF; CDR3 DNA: TGTGCCAGCAGTTTCCGGGATCAGCCCCAGCATTTT
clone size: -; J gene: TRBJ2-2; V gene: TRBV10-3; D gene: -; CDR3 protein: CAIGGGRVTGELFF; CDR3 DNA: TGTGCCATCGGGGGGGGCAGGGTCACCGGGGAGCTGTTTTTT
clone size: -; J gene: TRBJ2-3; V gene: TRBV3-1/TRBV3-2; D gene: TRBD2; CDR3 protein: CATTEASGRAIPDTQYF; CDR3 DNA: TGTGCCACTACGGAGGCTAGCGGGAGGGCCATCCCAGATACGCAGTATTTT
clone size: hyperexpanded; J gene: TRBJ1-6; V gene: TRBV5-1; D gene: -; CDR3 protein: CASSLATGLNSPLHF; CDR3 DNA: TGCGCCAGCAGCTTGGCCACAGGGCTTAATTCACCCCTCCACTTT
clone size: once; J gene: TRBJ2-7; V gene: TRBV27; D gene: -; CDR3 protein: CASSVDSSYEQYF; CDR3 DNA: TGTGCCAGCAGTGTGGACAGCTCCTACGAGCAGTACTTC
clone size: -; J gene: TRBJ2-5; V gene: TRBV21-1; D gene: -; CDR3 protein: CASSKAGRGETQYF; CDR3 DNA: TGTGCCAGCAGCAAAGCAGGGAGAGGAGAGACCCAGTACTTC
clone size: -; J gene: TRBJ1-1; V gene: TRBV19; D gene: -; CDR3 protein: CASSIMAGAEAFF; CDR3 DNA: TGTGCCAGTAGTATAATGGCTGGGGCTGAAGCTTTCTTT
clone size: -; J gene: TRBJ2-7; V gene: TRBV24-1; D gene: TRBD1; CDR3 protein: CATSEIRRQGAYEQYF; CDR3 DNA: TGTGCCACCAGTGAAATTCGTCGACAGGGGGCCTACGAGCAGTACTTC
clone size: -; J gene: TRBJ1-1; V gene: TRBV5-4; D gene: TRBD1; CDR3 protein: CASSFSWGTGLMNTEAFF; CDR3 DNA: TGTGCCAGCAGCTTCTCCTGGGGGACAGGGCTCATGAACACTGAAGCTTTCTTT
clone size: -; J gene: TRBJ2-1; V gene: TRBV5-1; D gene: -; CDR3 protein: CASSTYYNEQFF; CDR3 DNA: TGCGCCAGCAGTACCTATTACAATGAGCAGTTCTTC
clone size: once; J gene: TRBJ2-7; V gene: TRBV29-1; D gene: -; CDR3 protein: CSVGGYYEQYF; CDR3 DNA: TGCAGCGTTGGGGGTTACTACGAGCAGTACTTC
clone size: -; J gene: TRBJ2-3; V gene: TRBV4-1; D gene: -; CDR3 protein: CASSFEAGLRTDTQYF; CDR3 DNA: TGCGCCAGCAGCTTTGAAGCAGGTCTCCGCACAGATACGCAGTATTTT
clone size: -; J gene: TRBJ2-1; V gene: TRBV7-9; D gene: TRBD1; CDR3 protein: CASSSPDRGNEQFF; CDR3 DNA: TGTGCCAGCAGCTCACCCGACAGGGGCAATGAGCAGTTCTTC
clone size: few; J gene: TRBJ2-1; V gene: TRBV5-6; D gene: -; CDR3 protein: CASSPEGSIEQFF; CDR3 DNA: TGTGCCAGCAGCCCAGAGGGGTCGATTGAGCAGTTCTTC
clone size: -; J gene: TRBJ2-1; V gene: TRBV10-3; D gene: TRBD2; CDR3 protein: CASSGLAYNEQFF; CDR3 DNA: TGTGCCTCCTCGGGACTAGCTTACAATGAGCAGTTCTTC
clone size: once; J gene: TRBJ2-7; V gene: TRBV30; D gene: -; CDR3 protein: CAWARRRGEQYF; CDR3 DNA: TGTGCCTGGGCCCGAAGGAGGGGAGAGCAGTACTTC
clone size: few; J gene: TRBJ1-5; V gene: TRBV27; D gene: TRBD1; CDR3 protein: CASSPLGGRNQPQHF; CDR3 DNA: TGTGCCAGCAGTCCCCTAGGGGGCCGCAATCAGCCCCAGCATTTT
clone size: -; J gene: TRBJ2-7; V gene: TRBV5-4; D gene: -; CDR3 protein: CASSGDRRLYEQYF; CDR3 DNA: TGTGCCAGCAGCGGCGACAGGAGACTCTACGAGCAGTACTTC
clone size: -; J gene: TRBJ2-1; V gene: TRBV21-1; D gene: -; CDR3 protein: CASNPFLYSSGRLRAGRENEQFF; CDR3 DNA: TGTGCCAGCAACCCCTTCCTTTACTCTAGCGGGAGATTGCGCGCGGGACGGGAGAATGAGCAGTTCTTC
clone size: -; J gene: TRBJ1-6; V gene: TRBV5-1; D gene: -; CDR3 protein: CASSVSSYNSPLHF; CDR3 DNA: TGCGCCAGCAGCGTGAGCTCCTATAATTCACCCCTCCACTTT
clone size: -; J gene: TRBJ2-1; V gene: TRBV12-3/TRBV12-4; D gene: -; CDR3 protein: CASRAPGGNEQFF; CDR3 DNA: TGTGCCAGCAGGGCCCCCGGTGGGAATGAGCAGTTCTTC
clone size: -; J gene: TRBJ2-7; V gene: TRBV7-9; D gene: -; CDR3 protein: CASSSRQYSYEQYF; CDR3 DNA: TGTGCCAGCAGCTCCCGACAGTACTCCTACGAGCAGTACTTC
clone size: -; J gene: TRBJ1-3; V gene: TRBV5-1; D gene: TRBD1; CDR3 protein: CASSSGQANLEGNTIYF; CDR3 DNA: TGCGCCAGCAGCTCCGGACAGGCCAACTTGGAAGGAAACACCATATATTTT
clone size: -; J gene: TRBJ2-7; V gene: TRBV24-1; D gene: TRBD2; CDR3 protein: CASHGGVLAGEGKNEQYF; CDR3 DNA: TGTGCCTCTCACGGGGGGGTACTAGCGGGAGAAGGAAAGAACGAGCAGTACTTC
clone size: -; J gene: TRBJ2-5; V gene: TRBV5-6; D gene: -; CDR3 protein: CASSLAETQYF; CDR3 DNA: TGTGCCAGCAGCTTGGCGGAGACCCAGTACTTC
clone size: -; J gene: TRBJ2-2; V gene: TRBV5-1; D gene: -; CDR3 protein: CASSRLVGTGELFF; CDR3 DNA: TGCGCCAGCAGCCGACTAGTGGGGACCGGGGAGCTGTTTTTT
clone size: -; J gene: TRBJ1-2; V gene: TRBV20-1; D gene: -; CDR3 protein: CSVKREDGYTF; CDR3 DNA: TGCAGTGTCAAAAGAGAGGATGGCTACACCTTC
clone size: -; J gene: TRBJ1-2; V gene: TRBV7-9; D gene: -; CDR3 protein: CASSLVGGHYGYTF; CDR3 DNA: TGTGCCAGCAGCTTAGTGGGGGGCCACTATGGCTACACCTTC
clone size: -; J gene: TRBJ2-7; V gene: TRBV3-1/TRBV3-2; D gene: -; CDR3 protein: CASSYGKAGSEQYF; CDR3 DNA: TGTGCCAGCTCATACGGGAAAGCTGGGAGCGAGCAGTACTTC
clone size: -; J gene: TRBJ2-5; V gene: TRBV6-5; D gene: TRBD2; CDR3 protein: CASSYIAGGPGETQYF; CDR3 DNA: TGTGCCAGCAGTTACATAGCGGGAGGGCCGGGTGAGACCCAGTACTTC
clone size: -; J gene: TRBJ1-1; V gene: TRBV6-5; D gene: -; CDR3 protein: CASSYSGMNTEAFF; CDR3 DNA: TGTGCCAGCAGTTATTCGGGGATGAACACTGAAGCTTTCTTT
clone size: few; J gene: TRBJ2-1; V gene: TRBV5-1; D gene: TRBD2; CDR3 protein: CASSFPGTSVPQGAEQFF; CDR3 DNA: TGCGCCAGCAGCTTCCCCGGGACTAGCGTGCCCCAGGGGGCTGAGCAGTTCTTC
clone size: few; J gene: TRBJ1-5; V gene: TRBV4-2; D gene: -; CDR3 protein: CASSQWGRRDQPQHF; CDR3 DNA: TGTGCCAGCAGCCAATGGGGGCGCCGGGATCAGCCCCAGCATTTT
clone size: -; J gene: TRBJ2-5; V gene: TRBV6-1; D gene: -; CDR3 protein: CASSERGRGQETQYF; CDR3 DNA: TGTGCCAGCAGTGAACGGGGAAGAGGCCAAGAGACCCAGTACTTC
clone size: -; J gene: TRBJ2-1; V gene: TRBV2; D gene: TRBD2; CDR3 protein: CASSGSGFYNEQFF; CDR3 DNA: TGTGCCAGCAGTGGTAGCGGGTTCTACAATGAGCAGTTCTTC
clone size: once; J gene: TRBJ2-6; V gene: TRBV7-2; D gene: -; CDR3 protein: CASSSGPSGANVLTF; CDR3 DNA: TGTGCCAGCAGTTCCGGGCCGTCTGGGGCCAACGTCCTGACTTTC
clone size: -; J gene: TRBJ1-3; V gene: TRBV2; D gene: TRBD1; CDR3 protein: CASRRGQGAGNTIYF; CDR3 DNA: TGTGCCAGCAGGAGGGGACAGGGAGCAGGAAACACCATATATTTT
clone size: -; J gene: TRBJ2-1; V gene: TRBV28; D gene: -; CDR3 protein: CASSFLDEQFF; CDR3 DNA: TGTGCCAGCAGTTTCCTCGATGAGCAGTTCTTC
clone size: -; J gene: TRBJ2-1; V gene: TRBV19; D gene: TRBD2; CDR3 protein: CASTQTSQTSYNEQFF; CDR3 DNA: TGTGCCAGTACTCAGACTAGCCAGACCTCCTACAATGAGCAGTTCTTC
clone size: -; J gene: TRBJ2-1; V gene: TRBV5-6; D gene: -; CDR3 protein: CASSLWSGTLNEQFF; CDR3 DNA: TGTGCCAGCAGCTTGTGGAGCGGAACCCTGAATGAGCAGTTCTTC